The 15 T cell receptor beta chains in this list originate from one sample, sequenced in a study of blood T cell repertoires in COVID-19. The repertoire was sequenced with immunoSEQ multiplex PCR; TCRdb's copy has only in-frame clones and lacks some. The top ten clones hold roughly 1.4% of a sample with about 140,000 clones, around 83% of them seen once. Sequenced: peripheral blood. The receptor set was obtained from a human donor in a cohort sampled during active COVID-19.

This clone was found once. The chain carries TRBV28 and TRBJ1-5, with D uncertain. CDR3 length equals 12 residues. Germline CDR1 is MDHEN and CDR2 is SYDVKM. Between the trimmed V and J ends, which lost 5 bases and 7 bases, there was a span of 9 bases. Here the CDR3 DNA reads TGTGCCAGCAGTCCCTTTAGACAGCCCCAGCATTTT. Its translation: CASSPFRQPQHF.

The gene calls are TRBV9 and TRBJ2-1; TRBD2 is a possible D gene (5 bases). CDR3 size: 15 residues. V was clipped by 3 bases and J by 6 bases, with 16 bases between them. Germline CDR1 and CDR2: SGDLS and YYNGEE. In DNA form, the CDR3 reads TGTGCCAGCAGCGCATCGGGATGGGGTAGCAATGAGCAGTTCTTC. Translating it yields CASSASGWGSNEQFF.

As DNA, the CDR3 is TGTGCCAGCAGTTTATCACCGGACAGGGCCTACGAGCAGTACTTC. It yields the protein CASSLSPDRAYEQYF. This chain uses TRBV27 with TRBJ2-7; 8 bases agree with TRBD1. The CDR3 has 15 amino acids. The germline CDR1 and CDR2 sequences are MNHEY and SMNVEV (reference sequence). V gave up 0 bases and J gave up 2 bases; unmatched junction bases: 3.

The chain couples TRBV6-1 to TRBJ1-5, with D perhaps TRBD1 (5 bases). CDR1 is MNHNS, CDR2 SASEGT, per germline. The CDR3 consists of 13 residues. V shed 3 bases and J shed 7 bases, with 10 bases lying between them. The CDR3 region is CASSDRELQPQHF. DNA of the CDR3: TGTGCCAGCAGTGACAGGGAACTCCAGCCCCAGCATTTT.

This clone was found once. J is TRBJ2-7 and V is TRBV4-2; 12 bases line up with TRBD2. In germline, CDR1 is LGHNA, CDR2 YNFKEQ. V lost 2 bases to trimming and J lost 1 base; unmatched junction nucleotides: 0. The CDR3 runs 15 residues. In DNA form, the CDR3 reads TGTGCCAGCAGCCAACTAGCGGGAGGGTCCTACGAGCAGTACTTC. It codes for CASSQLAGGSYEQYF.

The chain carries TRBV7-2 and TRBJ1-4; 10 nucleotides match TRBD1. V lost 3 bases to trimming and J lost 8 bases; unmatched junction nucleotides: 6. Germline CDR1 is SGHTA and CDR2 is FQGNSA. This CDR3 comprises 15 residues. CDR3 in DNA: TGTGCCAGCAGCTTGACGACAGGGGGCAGAGAAAAACTGTTTTTT. This codes for CASSLTTGGREKLFF. Supplemented by reference TRBV7-2 and TRBJ1-4, the full variable domain reads GAGVSQSPSNKVTEKGKDVELRCDPISGHTALYWYRQSLGQGLEFLIYFQGNSAPDKSGLPSDRFSAERTGGSVSTLTIQRTQQEDSAVYLCASSLTTGGREKLFFGSGTQLSVL.

V is TRBV29-1 and J is TRBJ2-7; a possible D gene is TRBD2 (5 bases). The CDR3 is 13 residues long. The germline V gene has CDR1 SQVTM and CDR2 ANQGSEA. Trimming took off 4 bases at V and 6 bases at J, with 16 bases between the two ends. The chain's CDR3 is CSVGGLAPTEQYF. In DNA form, the CDR3 reads TGCAGCGTTGGTGGGCTAGCCCCTACCGAGCAGTACTTC.

CDR3 DNA sequence: TGTGCCACGCTTACAACCTACGAGCAGTACTTC. Translated: CATLTTYEQYF. The chain employs TRBV28 and TRBJ2-7; D not certain. Germline loops: CDR1 MDHEN, CDR2 SYDVKM. This CDR3 spans 11 amino acids. Trimming left V 10 bases short and J 2 bases short, with 9 bases between.

CDR3 in amino acids: CASSVREGGYEQYF. CDR3 sequence (DNA): TGTGCCAGCAGCGTGCGAGAAGGGGGCTACGAGCAGTACTTC. The chain combines TRBV9 with TRBJ2-7; tentative D call: TRBD1 (6 bases). The CDR3 extends over 14 amino acids. The germline gives CDR1 SGDLS, CDR2 YYNGEE. Deletions cut 2 bases from V and 3 bases from J, with 12 bases between.

This clone turned up a few times. V is TRBV9 and J is TRBJ1-2; 9 nucleotides match TRBD1. Germline lookup yields CDR1 SGDLS and CDR2 YYNGEE. CDR3 length: 15 residues. J was trimmed by 8 bases and V by 4 bases; bases with no gene match: 12. CDR3 residues: CASSPDLQGAWGYTF. For the CDR3, the DNA is TGTGCCAGCAGCCCGGACCTACAGGGGGCTTGGGGCTACACCTTC.

The chain has TRBV28 and TRBJ1-4; maybe TRBD1 (6 bases). Germline CDR1 MDHEN, CDR2 SYDVKM. Trimming left V 2 bases short and J 7 bases short, with 17 bases between. This CDR3 contains 16 residues. This CDR3 reads CASSLPFPGESEKLFF. The CDR3, as DNA: TGTGCCAGCAGTTTACCCTTCCCAGGGGAAAGTGAAAAACTGTTTTTT.

V is TRBV30 and J is TRBJ2-4; TRBD1 matches 10 bases. Germline CDR1 and CDR2: GTSNPN and SVGIG (reference sequence). Germline trimming cut 2 bases from V and 3 bases from J; bases unmatched to any gene: 4. CDR3 size: 15 residues. The CDR3 DNA sequence: TGTGCCTGGAGTTCCGGACAGGGGGGCAAAAACATTCAGTACTTC. It translates to CAWSSGQGGKNIQYF.

The chain employs TRBV18 and TRBJ2-1, with 11 bases fitting TRBD1. The ends lost 5 bases at V and 8 bases at J; junction bases unmatched: 2. The CDR3 extends over 13 amino acids. Germline CDR1 is KGHSH and CDR2 is LQKENI. CDR3 residues: CASSGDRGYEQFF. CDR3 nucleotide sequence: TGTGCCAGCTCAGGGGACAGGGGGTATGAGCAGTTCTTC. Looking up the rest from reference TRBV18 and TRBJ2-1 gives the full variable domain: NAGVMQNPRHLVRRRGQEARLRCSPMKGHSHVYWYRQLPEEGLKFMVYLQKENIIDESGMPKERFSAEFPKEGPSILRIQQVVRGDSAAYFCASSGDRGYEQFFGPGTRLTVL.

This rearrangement joins TRBV28 to TRBJ2-2, with a possible D match to TRBD2 (5 bases). This CDR3 contains 14 residues. Germline CDR1 is MDHEN and CDR2 is SYDVKM. V dropped 7 bases and J dropped 4 bases, with 13 bases sitting between them. The CDR3 protein is CASTTRSGTGELFF. CDR3 DNA: TGTGCCAGCACCACTAGATCTGGCACCGGGGAGCTGTTTTTT.

This chain uses TRBV12-3 or TRBV12-4 with TRBJ1-2, with D uncertain. CDR3 size: 13 residues. Trimming shortened V by 1 base and J by 7 bases, and 10 bases separated the two germline ends. The CDR3 region has the DNA TGTGCCAGCAGTTTAGACTTGATTCGTGGCTACACCTTC. Translated, it gives CASSLDLIRGYTF.